This T cell receptor (beta chain) was captured in a study of regulatory T cells in long-lasting Graves disease. Study as a whole: It was over 5 years of antithyroid drugs, with positive TSH receptor antibodies, that meant persistent Graves' disease.

Broader study findings: Gene preferences differed: TRBV28, TRBJ1-2, TRBJ2-5 in persistent cases. Lower TCR diversity characterized persistent Graves' patients relative to newly diagnosed patients.

V gave up 9 bases and J gave up 4 bases, with 15 bases separating them. The CDR3 has 13 residues. Time point specified: persistent/refractory GD, antithyroid drugs over 5 years with positive TRAb. Preparation of the TCR library used RNA extracted from PBMCs. Patients were from an endocrinology department in Xi'an, China. This clonotype was detected many times. Its antigen is not known. Sequencing libraries for TCR beta were prepared with iRepertoire HTBI primers and Arm-PCR of CDR3 regions. MiXCR, applied by TCRdb to the multiplex PCR reads, yields one record per CDR3 protein. The repertoire holds approximately 690,000 distinct CDR3 sequences, with around 30% as singletons.

This TCR was sampled from a female donor with Graves disease. The chain is built from TRBV12-3 or TRBV12-4 and TRBJ1-1, with D possibly matching TRBD1 (5 bases). This specimen consisted of peripheral blood mononuclear cells (PBMCs), obtained when the disease was refractory, from a patient treated with antithyroid drugs. CDR3 residues: CASLQVVGTEAFF. The CDR3 region has the DNA TGTGCCAGTTTACAGGTGGTAGGCACTGAAGCTTTCTTT.